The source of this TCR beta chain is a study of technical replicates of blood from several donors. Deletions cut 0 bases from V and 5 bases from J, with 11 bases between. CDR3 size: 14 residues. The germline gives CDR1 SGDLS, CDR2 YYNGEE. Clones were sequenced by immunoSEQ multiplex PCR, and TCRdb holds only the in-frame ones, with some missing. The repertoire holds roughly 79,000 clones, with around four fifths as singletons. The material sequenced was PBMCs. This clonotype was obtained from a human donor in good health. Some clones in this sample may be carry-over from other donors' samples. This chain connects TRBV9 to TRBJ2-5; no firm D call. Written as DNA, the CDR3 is TGTGCCAGCAGCGTAGGTGTAGCCGGGGAGACCCAGTACTTC. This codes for CASSVGVAGETQYF.